This T cell receptor (beta chain) was recorded in a study of T cells after yellow fever vaccination. The overall study: Fractions with few cells were prepared using SMART-Seq v4 Ultra Low Input. Broader study findings: The presence of abundant clonotypes contaminating from the bulk population was possible in FACS-sorted repertoires. The secondary response was weaker but peaked faster, day 5 versus 15.

TCR cDNA, made by 5'RACE template switching, carried an added universal primer site and UMIs. TCRdb passed the 5' RACE reads through MiXCR, listing each CDR3 protein once. This sample has some 600,000 distinct CDR3 sequences, with 12% found just once. Details on this clonotype: The antigen is not known.

CDR3 length: 12 residues. V lost 4 bases to trimming and J lost 8 bases, with 9 bases between them. Germline CDR1 is LGHNA and CDR2 is YNFKEQ. This chain uses TRBV4-2 with TRBJ2-1; TRBD2 might be the D (6 bases). Material: PBMCs, obtained on the day of the yellow fever booster vaccination. The TCR sequence derives from a man aged 30-40 years who received the YFV17D yellow fever vaccine. The CDR3 DNA sequence: TGTGCCAGCAGCCCGGGGGTGGATGAGCAGTTCTTC. This gives the protein CASSPGVDEQFF.